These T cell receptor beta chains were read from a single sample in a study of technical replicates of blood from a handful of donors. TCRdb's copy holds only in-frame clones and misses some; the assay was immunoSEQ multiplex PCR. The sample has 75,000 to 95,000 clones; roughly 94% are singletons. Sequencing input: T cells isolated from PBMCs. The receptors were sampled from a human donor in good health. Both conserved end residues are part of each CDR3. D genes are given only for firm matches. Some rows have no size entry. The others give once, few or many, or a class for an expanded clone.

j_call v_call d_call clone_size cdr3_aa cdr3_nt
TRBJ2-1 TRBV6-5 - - CASSYQAGTANEQFF TGTGCCAGCAGTTACCAGGCAGGCACAGCCAATGAGCAGTTCTTC
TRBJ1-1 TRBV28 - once CASSLRLPRNTEAFF TGTGCCAGCAGTCTACGACTGCCCAGGAACACTGAAGCTTTCTTT
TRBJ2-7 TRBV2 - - CASSDRRVLSYEQYF TGTGCCAGCAGTGACCGCCGGGTACTGTCCTACGAGCAGTACTTC
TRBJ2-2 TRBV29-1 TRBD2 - CSVSSGGAVGELFF TGCAGCGTTTCCAGCGGGGGGGCGGTCGGGGAGCTGTTTTTT
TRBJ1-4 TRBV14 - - CASSQDRRVTNEKLFF TGTGCCAGCAGCCAAGATAGGCGGGTGACGAATGAAAAACTGTTTTTT
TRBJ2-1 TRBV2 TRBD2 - CASSTRLAGALSYNEQFF TGTGCCAGCAGCACACGACTAGCGGGGGCCCTCTCCTACAATGAGCAGTTCTTC
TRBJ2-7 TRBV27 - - CASTVTGSYEQYF TGTGCCAGTACAGTAACAGGGTCCTACGAGCAGTACTTC
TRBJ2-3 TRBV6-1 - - CASLLAALSTDTQYF TGTGCCAGCCTGCTGGCGGCACTTAGCACAGATACGCAGTATTTT
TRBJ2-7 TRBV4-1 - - CASSNVEDPSQYF TGCGCCAGCAGTAACGTGGAGGATCCATCGCAGTACTTC
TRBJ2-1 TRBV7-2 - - CASRGVPQTYNEQFF TGTGCCAGCAGGGGCGTACCACAAACCTACAATGAGCAGTTCTTC
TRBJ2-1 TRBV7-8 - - CASSLLSARSHNEQFF TGTGCCAGCAGCTTATTATCGGCTAGATCACACAATGAGCAGTTCTTC
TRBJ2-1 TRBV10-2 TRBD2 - CAILPRLADNEQFF TGCGCCATCCTGCCTCGACTAGCGGACAATGAGCAGTTCTTC
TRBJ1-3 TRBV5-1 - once CASSLYPGSGNTIYF TGCGCCAGCAGCTTGTATCCGGGCTCTGGAAACACCATATATTTT
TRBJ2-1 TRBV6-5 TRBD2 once CASSKGLAHNEQFF TGTGCCAGCAGTAAGGGACTAGCACACAATGAGCAGTTCTTC
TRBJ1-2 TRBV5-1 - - CASSPDPGSYGYTF TGCGCCAGCAGCCCTGATCCGGGGAGCTATGGCTACACCTTC
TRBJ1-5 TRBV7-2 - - CASSLERDQPQHF TGTGCCAGCAGCTTAGAGAGGGATCAGCCCCAGCATTTT
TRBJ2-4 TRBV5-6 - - CASSGKGRGNIQYF TGTGCCAGCAGCGGAAAGGGTCGGGGAAACATTCAGTACTTC
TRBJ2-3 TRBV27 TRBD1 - CASRENRGPHTDTQYF TGTGCCAGCCGAGAGAACAGGGGGCCCCACACAGATACGCAGTATTTT
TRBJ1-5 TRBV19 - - CASGDYSNQPQHF TGTGCCAGTGGAGATTATAGCAATCAGCCCCAGCATTTT
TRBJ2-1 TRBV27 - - CASSPELIPYNEQFF TGTGCCAGCAGTCCTGAACTAATTCCCTACAATGAGCAGTTCTTC
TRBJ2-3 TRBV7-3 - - CAPRDGSYTDTQYF TGTGCTCCGAGGGACGGGAGTTACACAGATACGCAGTATTTT
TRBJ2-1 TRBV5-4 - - CASSHAGNPYNEQFF TGTGCCAGCAGCCATGCGGGGAATCCCTACAATGAGCAGTTCTTC
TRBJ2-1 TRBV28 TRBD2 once CASSPGHEAGDYNEQFF TGTGCCAGCAGCCCCGGCCACGAGGCGGGAGACTATAATGAGCAGTTCTTC
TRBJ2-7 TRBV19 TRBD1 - CASSDHPGQVYEQYF TGTGCCAGTAGTGATCATCCGGGACAGGTCTACGAGCAGTACTTC
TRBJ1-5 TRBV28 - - CASSSLNQPQHF TGTGCCAGCAGTTCCCTAAATCAGCCCCAGCATTTT
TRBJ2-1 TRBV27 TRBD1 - CASSRTGKQFF TGTGCCAGCAGTCGGACAGGGAAGCAGTTCTTC
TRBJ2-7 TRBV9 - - CASSVASYSSYEQYF TGTGCCAGCAGCGTAGCGAGTTATAGCTCCTACGAGCAGTACTTC
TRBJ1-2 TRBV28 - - CASSLGAVPPYYGYTF TGTGCCAGCAGTTTAGGGGCGGTTCCCCCTTACTATGGCTACACCTTC
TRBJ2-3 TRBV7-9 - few CASSANLLTSTDTQYF TGTGCCAGCAGCGCTAACTTACTCACTAGCACAGATACGCAGTATTTT
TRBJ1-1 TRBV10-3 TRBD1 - CAIRETTGGPTEAFF TGTGCCATCAGGGAAACTACAGGGGGACCCACTGAAGCTTTCTTT
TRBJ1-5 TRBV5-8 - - CASSLEQGGTNQPQHF TGTGCCAGCAGCTTGGAACAGGGCGGAACCAATCAGCCCCAGCATTTT
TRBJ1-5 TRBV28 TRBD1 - CASSLVRTGLNQPQHF TGTGCCAGCAGTTTAGTTCGGACAGGGTTGAATCAGCCCCAGCATTTT
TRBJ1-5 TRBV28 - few CASSGGQPQHF TGTGCCAGCAGCGGGGGTCAGCCCCAGCATTTT
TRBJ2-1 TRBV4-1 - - CASSVQGGGSSYNEQFF TGCGCCAGCAGCGTTCAAGGGGGGGGGAGCTCCTACAATGAGCAGTTCTTC
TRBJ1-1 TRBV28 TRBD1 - CASSLSETGGDTEAFF TGTGCCAGCAGTTTAAGCGAGACAGGGGGGGATACTGAAGCTTTCTTT
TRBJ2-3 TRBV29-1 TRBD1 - CSVEVNPPGQGQYF TGCAGCGTTGAAGTAAACCCTCCGGGACAGGGGCAGTATTTT
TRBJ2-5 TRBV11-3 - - CASSLDLRASMGIGETQYF TGTGCCAGCAGCTTAGATCTACGGGCTAGCATGGGTATAGGGGAGACCCAGTACTTC
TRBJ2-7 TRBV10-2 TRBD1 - CASSSGQAPLEQYF TGCGCCAGCAGCTCGGGACAGGCTCCGCTAGAGCAGTACTTC
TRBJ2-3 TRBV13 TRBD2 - CASSLLGFGRELTDTQYF TGTGCCAGCAGCTTATTAGGATTTGGGCGGGAGCTCACAGATACGCAGTATTTT
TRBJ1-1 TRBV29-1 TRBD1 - CSARQGVNTEAFF TGCAGCGCAAGACAGGGTGTGAACACTGAAGCTTTCTTT
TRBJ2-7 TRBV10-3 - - CAIRGSAEAYEQYF TGTGCCATCAGGGGTTCAGCGGAGGCCTACGAGCAGTACTTC
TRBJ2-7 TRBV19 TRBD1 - CASSMFSGTELYEQYF TGTGCCAGTAGTATGTTTTCGGGGACAGAGCTATACGAGCAGTACTTC
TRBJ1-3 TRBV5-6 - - CASSLSGRGIKSGNTIYF TGTGCCAGCAGCTTGTCAGGTCGGGGAATTAAATCTGGAAACACCATATATTTT
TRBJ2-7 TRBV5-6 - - CASRERGWEDEQYF TGTGCCAGCAGGGAGAGAGGGTGGGAGGACGAGCAGTACTTC
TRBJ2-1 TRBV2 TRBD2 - CASSGIGLAAYNEQFF TGTGCCAGCAGTGGAATAGGACTAGCGGCCTACAATGAGCAGTTCTTC
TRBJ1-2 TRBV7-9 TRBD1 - CASSLAGGSDGYTF TGTGCCAGCAGCTTAGCAGGGGGCTCGGATGGCTACACCTTC